This is a list of T cell receptor beta chains from one sample in a study of identical twins. MiXCR, run by TCRdb on the 5' RACE reads, gives a single entry per CDR3 protein. Among hundreds of thousands of distinct CDR3 sequences, around 6.9% were seen once, and the ten largest hold approximately 2%. These data also formed part of another study, on yellow fever vaccine responses in identical twins.

The sequenced sample was memory (CD45RO+) T cells sorted from blood. All receptors come from a woman aged 18-29 years in good health. The CDR3 runs from the conserved cysteine through the conserved F or W. A D gene is named only where the DNA matches it firmly. Some rows have no size entry. The others give once, few or many, or a class for an expanded clone.

D,size,V,J,DNA,CDR3
TRBD1,few,TRBV20-1,TRBJ2-2,TGCAGTGCCCCGACAGGGGGGGACACCGGGGAGCTGTTTTTT,CSAPTGGDTGELFF
-,few,TRBV7-2,TRBJ2-7,TGTGCCAGCAGCTTAGTGTGGAGTGGTCTCTACGAGCAGTACTTC,CASSLVWSGLYEQYF
-,-,TRBV2,TRBJ2-3,TGTGCCAGCTACAAACCAGATACGCAGTATTTT,CASYKPDTQYF
-,-,TRBV6-2/TRBV6-3,TRBJ2-1,TGTGCCAGCAGTCCCGGGGAGATCTCCTACAATGAGCAGTTCTTC,CASSPGEISYNEQFF
-,few,TRBV4-1,TRBJ1-5,TGCGCCAGCAGCCAAGAAGATATCGGGAATCAGCCCCAGCATTTT,CASSQEDIGNQPQHF
TRBD1,few,TRBV12-3/TRBV12-4,TRBJ1-5,TGTGCCAGCAGTTCGGACAGGCGTTACAATCAGCCCCAGCATTTT,CASSSDRRYNQPQHF
TRBD2,many,TRBV18,TRBJ2-1,TGTGCCAGCTCACCTCACCACATACTAGCGGGGGGACCAGCTGAGCAGTTCTTC,CASSPHHILAGGPAEQFF
-,-,TRBV27,TRBJ2-7,TGTGCCAGCAGTCCGTCAGATCCTCGGGAGCAGTACTTC,CASSPSDPREQYF
TRBD2,-,TRBV5-6,TRBJ2-7,TGTGCCAGCAGATGGAGCGGGGGGATCACCTACGAGCAGTACTTC,CASRWSGGITYEQYF
TRBD1,-,TRBV2,TRBJ2-7,TGTGCCAGCGGAGGAGACAGGGGCTACGAGCAGTACTTC,CASGGDRGYEQYF
-,many,TRBV29-1,TRBJ1-1,TGCAGCGCCTCTTACAGGGAGGGCACTGAAGCTTTCTTT,CSASYREGTEAFF
-,many,TRBV29-1,TRBJ1-2,TGCAGCGTGGCGGACCCAAGGAACTATGGCTACACCTTC,CSVADPRNYGYTF
TRBD2,few,TRBV20-1,TRBJ2-5,TGCAGTGCACTGCCACCTACCAGGCTAGCGGGAGTGAATCCCAAAGAGACCCAGTACTTC,CSALPPTRLAGVNPKETQYF
-,-,TRBV15,TRBJ1-1,TGTGCCACCAGCACCAGGAGATTGAACACTGAAGCTTTCTTT,CATSTRRLNTEAFF
-,-,TRBV20-1,TRBJ2-3,TGCAGTGCTAGAGGCGGGGTCTTTAGCACAGATACGCAGTATTTT,CSARGGVFSTDTQYF
TRBD1,few,TRBV29-1,TRBJ1-2,TGCAGCGTCGACAGGGGGGACTATGGCTACACCTTC,CSVDRGDYGYTF
TRBD2,many,TRBV4-2,TRBJ2-1,TGTGCCAGCAGCCGGACTAGCGGGGACAATGAGCAGTTCTTC,CASSRTSGDNEQFF
-,few,TRBV29-1,TRBJ2-3,TGCAGCGTGGGGAGTGCAGATACGCAGTATTTT,CSVGSADTQYF
-,many,TRBV6-5,TRBJ1-4,TGTGCCAGCAGTTCGATTCCAGGGAACAATGAAAAACTGTTTTTT,CASSSIPGNNEKLFF
-,few,TRBV2,TRBJ2-3,TGTGCCAGCAAGACGGTTGGGGGAGATACGCAGTATTTT,CASKTVGGDTQYF
-,-,TRBV4-1,TRBJ2-1,TGCGCCAGCAGCCAAGTCCCCGGATTCAATGAGCAGTTCTTC,CASSQVPGFNEQFF
-,few,TRBV2,TRBJ1-5,TGTGCCAGCAGCCCGGACAGAAGGAGCAATCAGCCCCAGCATTTT,CASSPDRRSNQPQHF
-,many,TRBV5-1,TRBJ2-7,TGCGCCAGCAGCTACAACCTAGAGCAGTACTTC,CASSYNLEQYF
-,few,TRBV28,TRBJ2-3,TGTGCCAGCAGCAATCACGGGACCAAAGGGGATACGCAGTATTTT,CASSNHGTKGDTQYF
-,many,TRBV6-2/TRBV6-3,TRBJ1-1,TGTGCCAGCAGGCACGGCCACGGCTGGGAAGCTTTCTTT,CASRHGHGWEAFF
-,-,TRBV11-3,TRBJ2-7,TGTGCCAGCAGTTTAAATGGGGGCTTGAACGAGCAGTACTTC,CASSLNGGLNEQYF
TRBD2,many,TRBV9,TRBJ2-3,TGTGCCAGCAGCGTAGACTTAGCGGGGGGTACAGATACGCAGTATTTT,CASSVDLAGGTDTQYF
-,-,TRBV2,TRBJ2-7,TGTGCCAGCACCGGACGGGGATCGGGCGCATACGAGCAGTACTTC,CASTGRGSGAYEQYF
TRBD2,few,TRBV28,TRBJ2-4,TGTGCCAGCAGTTACGAGCGTCGGGGGGACGAGTCCAAAAACATTCAGTACTTC,CASSYERRGDESKNIQYF
-,many,TRBV12-3/TRBV12-4,TRBJ2-2,TGTGCCAGCAGTTTGATAGGTACCGGGGAGCTGTTTTTT,CASSLIGTGELFF
-,few,TRBV12-3/TRBV12-4,TRBJ1-6,TGTGCCAGCAGTTCTCGACAGCGTATAGGTTCACCCCTCCACTTT,CASSSRQRIGSPLHF
-,many,TRBV7-2,TRBJ2-3,TGTGCCAGCAGCTCAAACTGGGGAGATACGCAGTATTTT,CASSSNWGDTQYF
-,many,TRBV27,TRBJ1-2,TGTGCCAGCAGTTTGAAACAGGGATCTAACTATGGCTACACCTTC,CASSLKQGSNYGYTF
TRBD2,many,TRBV5-1,TRBJ2-1,TGCGCCAGCAGCTTGGTCACTAGCGCCGAGCAGTTCTTC,CASSLVTSAEQFF
-,many,TRBV7-9,TRBJ1-1,TGTGCCAGCAGCTTCGCAAAAAACACTGAAGCTTTCTTT,CASSFAKNTEAFF
-,-,TRBV11-1,TRBJ2-1,TGTGCCAGCAGCTTAAGGGGAACCGGCCGGTTGGCGTCTTCCTACAATGAGCAGTTCTTC,CASSLRGTGRLASSYNEQFF
-,few,TRBV5-1,TRBJ1-4,TGCGCCAGCAGGGAAGGGGAGGAAAAACTGTTTTTT,CASREGEEKLFF
-,many,TRBV20-1,TRBJ2-7,TGCAGTGCTCCCATACCACGAGGCTCCTACGAGCAGTACTTC,CSAPIPRGSYEQYF
-,many,TRBV24-1,TRBJ1-5,TGTGCCACCAGTGAGATGCGGGGGTCTGGGAGCAATCAGCCCCAGCATTTT,CATSEMRGSGSNQPQHF
-,many,TRBV12-3/TRBV12-4,TRBJ2-5,TGTGCCAGCAGTTTAGCGGTTATTTCGGGACAGACCCAGTACTTC,CASSLAVISGQTQYF
-,many,TRBV29-1,TRBJ2-2,TGCAGCGTTGCCAGGGGTGACACCGGGGAGCTGTTTTTT,CSVARGDTGELFF
TRBD2,-,TRBV20-1,TRBJ2-5,TGCAGTGCTGCGAACCTAGCGGGAGGGGAGACCCAGTACTTC,CSAANLAGGETQYF
TRBD2,-,TRBV5-6,TRBJ2-1,TGTGCCAGCACCCCGGGACTAGCGGCTTTGGGTGAGCAGTTCTTC,CASTPGLAALGEQFF
TRBD2,few,TRBV27,TRBJ2-3,TGTGCCAGCAGCGAGCACCTTGGGTTGGGGGGGGAGGCAGATACGCAGTATTTT,CASSEHLGLGGEADTQYF
-,few,TRBV21-1,TRBJ2-3,TGTGCCAGCAGCAAGGGTAAAGAGAGGCGGGCCACAGATACGCAGTATTTT,CASSKGKERRATDTQYF